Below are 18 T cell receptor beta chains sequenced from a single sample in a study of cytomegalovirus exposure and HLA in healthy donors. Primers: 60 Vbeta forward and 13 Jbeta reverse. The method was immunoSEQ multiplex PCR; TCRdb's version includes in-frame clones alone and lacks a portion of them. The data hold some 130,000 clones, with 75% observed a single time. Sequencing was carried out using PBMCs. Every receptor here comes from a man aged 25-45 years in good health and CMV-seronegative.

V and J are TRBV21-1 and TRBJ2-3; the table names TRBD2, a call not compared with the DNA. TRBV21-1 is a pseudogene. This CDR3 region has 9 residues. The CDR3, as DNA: TGTGCCAGCAGCAAGCGGCAGTATTTT. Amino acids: CASSKRQYF.

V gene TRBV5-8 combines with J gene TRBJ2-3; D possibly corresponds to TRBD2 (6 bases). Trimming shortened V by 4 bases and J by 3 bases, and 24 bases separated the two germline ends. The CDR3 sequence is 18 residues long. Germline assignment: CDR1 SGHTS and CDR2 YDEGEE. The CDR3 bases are TGTGCCAGCAGCCGGGGGTATGATTGGGACGGGGCGACAGATACGCAGTATTTT. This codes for CASSRGYDWDGATDTQYF.

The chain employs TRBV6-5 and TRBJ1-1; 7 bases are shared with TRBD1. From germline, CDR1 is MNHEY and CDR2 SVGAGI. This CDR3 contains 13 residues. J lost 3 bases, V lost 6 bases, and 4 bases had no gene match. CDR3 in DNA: TGTGCCAGCAGGAATCAGGGGGACACTGAAGCTTTCTTT. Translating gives CASRNQGDTEAFF.

The CDR3 protein is CASSGTSGGQETQYF. Here the CDR3 DNA reads TGTGCCAGCAGTGGGACTAGCGGGGGCCAAGAGACCCAGTACTTC. The chain has TRBV6-1 and TRBJ2-5; TRBD2 agrees at 13 bases. The CDR3 runs 15 residues. Germline assignment: CDR1 MNHNS and CDR2 SASEGT. Germline trimming cut 4 bases from V and 1 base from J; bases unmatched to any gene: 0.

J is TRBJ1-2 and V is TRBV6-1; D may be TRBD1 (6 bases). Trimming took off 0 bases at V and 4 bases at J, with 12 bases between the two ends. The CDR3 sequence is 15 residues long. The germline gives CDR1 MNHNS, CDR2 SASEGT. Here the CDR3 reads CASSEAQTGIYGYTF. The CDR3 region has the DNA TGTGCCAGCAGTGAAGCGCAAACAGGGATCTATGGCTACACCTTC.

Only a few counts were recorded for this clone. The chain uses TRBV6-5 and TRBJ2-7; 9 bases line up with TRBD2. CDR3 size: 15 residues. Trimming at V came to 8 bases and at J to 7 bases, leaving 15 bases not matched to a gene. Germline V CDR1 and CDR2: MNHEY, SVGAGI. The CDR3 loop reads CASRITGTSPTEQYF. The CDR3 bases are TGTGCCAGCCGCATCACCGGGACTAGCCCTACGGAGCAGTACTTC.

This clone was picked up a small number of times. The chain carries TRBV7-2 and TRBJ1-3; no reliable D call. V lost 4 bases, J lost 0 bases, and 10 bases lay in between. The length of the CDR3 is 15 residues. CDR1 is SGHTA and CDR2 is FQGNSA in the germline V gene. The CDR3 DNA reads TGTGCCAGCAGCTCTTCGTCGAGCTCTGGAAACACCATATATTTT. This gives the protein CASSSSSSSGNTIYF.

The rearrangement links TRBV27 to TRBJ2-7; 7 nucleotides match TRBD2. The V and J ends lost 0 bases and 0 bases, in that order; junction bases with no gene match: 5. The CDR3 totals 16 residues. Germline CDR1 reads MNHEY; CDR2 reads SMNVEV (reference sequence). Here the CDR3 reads CASSLSAGVLSYEQYF. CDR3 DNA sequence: TGTGCCAGCAGTTTATCCGCGGGGGTCCTCTCCTACGAGCAGTACTTC.

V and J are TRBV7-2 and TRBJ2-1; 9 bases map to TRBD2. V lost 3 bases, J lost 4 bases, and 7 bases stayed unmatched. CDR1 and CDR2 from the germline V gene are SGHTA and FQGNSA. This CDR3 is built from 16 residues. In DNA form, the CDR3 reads TGTGCCAGCAGCTTTGGGTACACTAGCGGGTACAATGAGCAGTTCTTC. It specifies CASSFGYTSGYNEQFF.

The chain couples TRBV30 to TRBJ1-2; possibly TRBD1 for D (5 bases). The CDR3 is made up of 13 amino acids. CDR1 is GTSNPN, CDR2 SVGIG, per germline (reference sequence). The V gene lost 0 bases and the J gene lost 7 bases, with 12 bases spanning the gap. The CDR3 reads CAWSVQVSGGYTF. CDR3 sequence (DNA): TGTGCCTGGAGTGTACAGGTTTCAGGTGGCTACACCTTC.

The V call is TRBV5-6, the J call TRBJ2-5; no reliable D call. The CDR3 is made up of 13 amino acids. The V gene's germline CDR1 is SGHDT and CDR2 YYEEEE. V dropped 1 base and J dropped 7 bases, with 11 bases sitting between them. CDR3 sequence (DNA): TGTGCCAGCAGCTTGTTTCCCCCCAGGACCCAGTACTTC. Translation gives CASSLFPPRTQYF.

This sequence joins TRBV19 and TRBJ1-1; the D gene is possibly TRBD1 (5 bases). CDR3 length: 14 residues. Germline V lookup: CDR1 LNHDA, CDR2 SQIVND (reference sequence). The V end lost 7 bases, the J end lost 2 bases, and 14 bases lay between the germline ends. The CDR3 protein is CASIPYGHNTEAFF. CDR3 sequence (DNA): TGTGCCAGTATCCCGTATGGACATAACACTGAAGCTTTCTTT.

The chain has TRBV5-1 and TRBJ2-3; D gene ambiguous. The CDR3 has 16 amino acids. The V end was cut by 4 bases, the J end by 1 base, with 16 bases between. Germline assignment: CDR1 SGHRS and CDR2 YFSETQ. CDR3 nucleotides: TGCGCCAGCAGCCCGCAAAGAAGCGACCGCACAGATACGCAGTATTTT. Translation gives CASSPQRSDRTDTQYF.

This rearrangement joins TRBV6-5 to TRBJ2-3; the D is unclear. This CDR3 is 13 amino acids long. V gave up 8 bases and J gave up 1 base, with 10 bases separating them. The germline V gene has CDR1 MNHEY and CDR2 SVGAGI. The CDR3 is CASLPPGTDTQYF. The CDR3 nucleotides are TGTGCCAGCCTACCCCCGGGCACAGATACGCAGTATTTT.

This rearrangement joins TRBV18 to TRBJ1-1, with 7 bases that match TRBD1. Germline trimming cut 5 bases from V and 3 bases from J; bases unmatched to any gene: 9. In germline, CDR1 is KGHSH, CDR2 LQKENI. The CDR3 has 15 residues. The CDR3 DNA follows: TGTGCCAGCTCAATCACAGGGGTGGTGGACACTGAAGCTTTCTTT. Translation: CASSITGVVDTEAFF.

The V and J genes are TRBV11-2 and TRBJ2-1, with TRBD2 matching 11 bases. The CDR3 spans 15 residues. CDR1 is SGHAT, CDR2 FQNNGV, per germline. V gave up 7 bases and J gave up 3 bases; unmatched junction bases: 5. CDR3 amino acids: CASTLLAGVYNEQFF. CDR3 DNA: TGTGCCAGCACCCTACTAGCGGGAGTCTACAATGAGCAGTTCTTC.

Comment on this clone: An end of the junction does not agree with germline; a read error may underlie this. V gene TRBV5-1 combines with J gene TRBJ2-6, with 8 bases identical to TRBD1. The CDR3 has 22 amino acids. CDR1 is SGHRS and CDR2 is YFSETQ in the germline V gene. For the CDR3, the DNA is TGCGCCAGCAGCTTCCGGGGACAGGCCGCGAACTTCATGGGATCTGGGGCCAACGGCCTGACTTTC. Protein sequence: CASSFRGQAANFMGSGANGLTF.

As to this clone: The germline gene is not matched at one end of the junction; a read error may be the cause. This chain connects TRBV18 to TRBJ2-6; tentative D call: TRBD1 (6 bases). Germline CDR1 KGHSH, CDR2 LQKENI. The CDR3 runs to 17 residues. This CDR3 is CASSPGTPASGANGLTF. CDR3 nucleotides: TGTGCCAGCTCACCAGGGACACCCGCCTCTGGGGCCAACGGCCTGACTTTC.